A selection of T cell receptor beta chains follows, all from one sample in a study of blood T cell repertoires in COVID-19. The repertoire was sequenced with immunoSEQ multiplex PCR; TCRdb's copy has only in-frame clones and lacks some. The sample gives about 22,000 clones, around 91% of which show up once; about 2.5% is in the top ten. Material for sequencing was peripheral blood. The receptors here all came from a man in his 70s with acute or convalescent COVID-19. Each CDR3 is given with its conserved first and last residue. D genes are given only for firm matches. Only part of the rows carry a size: once, few, many, or a class if the clone is expanded.

CDR3 length	V gene	J gene	D gene	clone size	CDR3 DNA	CDR3 protein
13	TRBV30	TRBJ1-1	.	few	TGTGCCTGGGGGGGACTCCCGGGCACTGAAGCTTTCTTT	CAWGGLPGTEAFF
17	TRBV5-5	TRBJ1-5	TRBD1	.	TGTGCCAGCAGCTTGGTACCCGGGACAGGGGGCAATCAGCCCCAGCATTTT	CASSLVPGTGGNQPQHF
14	TRBV5-4	TRBJ1-4	TRBD1	.	TGTGCCAGCAGCTCAGGGACAGGGTTGCAAAAACTGTTTTTT	CASSSGTGLQKLFF
14	TRBV20-1	TRBJ1-1	.	few	TGCAGTGCTAGTTGGCAGGGCGGGAACACTGAAGCTTTCTTT	CSASWQGGNTEAFF
12	TRBV6-5	TRBJ2-3	.	.	TGTGCCAGCAGAACTAGCACAGATACGCAGTATTTT	CASRTSTDTQYF
14	TRBV28	TRBJ1-1	.	once	TGTGCCACCTCCTTGCAGGGAGGGAACACTGAAGCTTTCTTT	CATSLQGGNTEAFF
16	TRBV5-1	TRBJ2-1	TRBD2	.	TGCGCCAGCAGCTCCCAAGCGGGAGGGCCCTACAATGAGCAGTTCTTC	CASSSQAGGPYNEQFF
15	TRBV18	TRBJ1-5	TRBD1	few	TGTGCCAGCTCACAGACCGGGACAGGCAATCAGCCCCAGCATTTT	CASSQTGTGNQPQHF
15	TRBV6-4	TRBJ2-3	.	.	TGTGCCAGCAGTGACTCCACAGGGAGCACAGATACGCAGTATTTT	CASSDSTGSTDTQYF
12	TRBV15	TRBJ1-1	.	.	TGTGCCACCAGCAGAGTTCGCACTGAAGCTTTCTTT	CATSRVRTEAFF
12	TRBV10-2	TRBJ1-2	.	.	TGCGCCAGCAGTTCACAGGGATATGGCTACACCTTC	CASSSQGYGYTF
17	TRBV18	TRBJ1-3	.	few	TGTGCCAGCTCACCACTAGAGACTAGCGCGTCTGGAAACACCATATATTTT	CASSPLETSASGNTIYF
12	TRBV9	TRBJ2-2	.	.	TGTGCCAGCAGCGTCTTCACCGGGGAGCTGTTTTTT	CASSVFTGELFF
17	TRBV24-1	TRBJ2-1	TRBD2	.	TGTGCCACCAGTGATTTGTTATTGACTAGCGGGAGGGCTGAGCAGTTCTTC	CATSDLLLTSGRAEQFF
14	TRBV7-9	TRBJ2-2	TRBD1	.	TGTGCCAGCAGCGACAGGACAGGGAGCGGGGAGCTGTTTTTT	CASSDRTGSGELFF
16	TRBV5-1	TRBJ2-3	TRBD1	.	TGCGCCAGCAGTCTGGGGGGACAGGGAAGCGGAGATACGCAGTATTTT	CASSLGGQGSGDTQYF
15	TRBV10-3	TRBJ2-7	TRBD2	.	TGTGCCATCAGGGCCACTAGCGGAGGTGACTACGAGCAGTACTTC	CAIRATSGGDYEQYF
15	TRBV7-9	TRBJ2-6	.	.	TGTGCCAGCAGCCTGTTCCTATCTGGGGCCAACGTCCTGACTTTC	CASSLFLSGANVLTF
14	TRBV7-2	TRBJ2-7	TRBD1	.	TGTGCCAGCAGTACCGGACAGGGGCCATACGAGCAGTACTTC	CASSTGQGPYEQYF
14	TRBV11-2	TRBJ1-1	.	.	TGTGCCAGCAGCTCGCAATTGAGTAGCACTGAAGCTTTCTTT	CASSSQLSSTEAFF
14	TRBV7-2	TRBJ2-5	TRBD1	few	TGTGCCAGCAGCTTAACTGACAGGGTGGGGACCCAGTACTTC	CASSLTDRVGTQYF
14	TRBV6-5	TRBJ2-7	.	.	TGTGCCAGCGGGATGGGCAGGGGAGTTGGTGAGCAGTACTTC	CASGMGRGVGEQYF
17	TRBV7-2	TRBJ2-1	TRBD2	.	TGTGCCAGCAGCTTAGTGGGACTAGCGGGGACCTACAATGAGCAGTTCTTC	CASSLVGLAGTYNEQFF
12	TRBV6-5	TRBJ2-7	TRBD1	few	TGTGCCAGCAGACCACCAGGGGGCGAGCAGTACTTC	CASRPPGGEQYF
16	TRBV3-1/TRBV3-2	TRBJ2-1	TRBD2	.	TGTGCCAGCAGCTCTCGTGGGACTAGCGGGTACAATGAGCAGTTCTTC	CASSSRGTSGYNEQFF
14	TRBV20-1	TRBJ1-5	TRBD1	.	TGCAGTGCTAGTCAGGGGGGCGGCGGTCAGCCCCAGCATTTT	CSASQGGGGQPQHF
11	TRBV20-1	TRBJ2-4	TRBD2	.	TGCAGTGCTAGCGCCGGACTAGCCTTGTACTTC	CSASAGLALYF
14	TRBV11-2	TRBJ1-5	TRBD1	.	TGTGCCAGCAGCTCGACAGGGAAGAATCAGCCCCAGCATTTT	CASSSTGKNQPQHF
14	TRBV4-3	TRBJ1-1	.	.	TGCGCCAGCAGCCAAGTGTGGGGGGTTCCCCCCGCTTTCTTT	CASSQVWGVPPAFF
16	TRBV19	TRBJ1-5	.	.	TGTGCCAGTAGTATTACCGTATCCGCGGTACATCAGCCCCAGCATTTT	CASSITVSAVHQPQHF
14	TRBV6-2/TRBV6-3	TRBJ1-5	.	.	TGTGCCAGCAGTACATCGAGGAGCAATCAGCCCCAGCATTTT	CASSTSRSNQPQHF
17	TRBV28	TRBJ2-3	TRBD2	.	TGTGCCAGCAGTCCCACCGGACTAGCGGAATACACAGATACGCAGTATTTT	CASSPTGLAEYTDTQYF
15	TRBV5-4	TRBJ1-2	.	once	TGTGCCAGCAGCACTTTACAGGGTTTACACTATGGCTACACCTTC	CASSTLQGLHYGYTF
14	TRBV7-9	TRBJ1-3	.	once	TGTGCCAGCAGACCCGACAGCTCTGGAAACACCATATATTTT	CASRPDSSGNTIYF
17	TRBV19	TRBJ2-1	TRBD1	.	TGTGCCAGTAGTCCTCTCTACAGGGGGCTCTCCTACAATGAGCAGTTCTTC	CASSPLYRGLSYNEQFF
15	TRBV6-5	TRBJ1-1	.	.	TGTGCCAGTAAATGGCTCGGGGACGGGGGCACTGAAGCTTTCTTT	CASKWLGDGGTEAFF
13	TRBV19	TRBJ1-5	.	.	TGTGCCAGTAGTATTCGGGAGAATCAGCCCCAGCATTTT	CASSIRENQPQHF
16	TRBV6-6	TRBJ1-4	TRBD1	.	TGTGCCAGCAGGGGCCCGGGACAGGGGCTCAATGAAAAACTGTTTTTT	CASRGPGQGLNEKLFF
15	TRBV25-1	TRBJ1-1	.	.	TGTGCCAGCAGTGACCCCGGGCGGGGAGGCACTGAAGCTTTCTTT	CASSDPGRGGTEAFF
11	TRBV29-1	TRBJ1-1	.	.	TGCAGCGTTGGCGAGAACACTGAAGCTTTCTTT	CSVGENTEAFF
14	TRBV2	TRBJ1-1	.	.	TGTGCCAGCAGGGGTCAGGGGCGGAACACTGAAGCTTTCTTT	CASRGQGRNTEAFF
13	TRBV4-3	TRBJ1-1	.	.	TGCGCCAGCAGCGTAGGGGGGGGCACTGAAGCTTTCTTT	CASSVGGGTEAFF
14	TRBV29-1	TRBJ2-3	TRBD2	.	TGCAGGGTTCCTCCGGGACTAGCCACAGATACGCAGTATTTT	CRVPPGLATDTQYF
14	TRBV7-2	TRBJ2-2	.	.	TGTGCCAGCAGCCGGGACTGGAACACCGGGGAGCTGTTTTTT	CASSRDWNTGELFF
16	TRBV6-5	TRBJ1-5	.	.	TGTGCCAGCAGTTCGCCCCAGGGGTATAGCAATCAGCCCCAGCATTTT	CASSSPQGYSNQPQHF
13	TRBV10-1	TRBJ1-2	.	.	TGCGCCAGCAGTGAGTGGGGGGACTATGGCTACACCTTC	CASSEWGDYGYTF
15	TRBV19	TRBJ2-1	TRBD2	once	TGTGCCAGTAGTATTGGTAGCGGGAGCATTAATGAGCAGTTCTTC	CASSIGSGSINEQFF
15	TRBV18	TRBJ2-7	TRBD2	.	TGTGCCAGCTCACCACCGAGCGGGAGGATTTACGAGCAGTACTTC	CASSPPSGRIYEQYF
17	TRBV5-6	TRBJ2-7	.	.	TGTGCCAGCAGCTTCACGGGGTTTGGCGGCAAATCCTACGAGCAGTACTTC	CASSFTGFGGKSYEQYF
19	TRBV28	TRBJ1-5	TRBD1	.	TGTGCCAGCAGTCCCGGGGACAGGGGGACGTTTTATAGCAATCAGCCCCAGCATTTT	CASSPGDRGTFYSNQPQHF
16	TRBV4-1	TRBJ1-2	.	.	TGCGCCAGCAGCCAAGATCCGGGAGGCTCTAGCTATGGCTACACCTTC	CASSQDPGGSSYGYTF